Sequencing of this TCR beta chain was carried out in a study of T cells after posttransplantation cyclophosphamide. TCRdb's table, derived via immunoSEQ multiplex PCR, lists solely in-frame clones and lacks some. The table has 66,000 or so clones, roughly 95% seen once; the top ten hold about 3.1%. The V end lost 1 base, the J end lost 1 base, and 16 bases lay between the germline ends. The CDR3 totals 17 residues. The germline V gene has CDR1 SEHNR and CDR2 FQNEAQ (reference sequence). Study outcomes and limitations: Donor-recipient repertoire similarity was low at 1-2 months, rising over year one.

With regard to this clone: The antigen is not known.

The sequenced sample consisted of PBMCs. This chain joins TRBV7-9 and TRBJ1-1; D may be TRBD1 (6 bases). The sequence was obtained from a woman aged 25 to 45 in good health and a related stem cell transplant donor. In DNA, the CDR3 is TGTGCCAGCAGCTTAGATTCAGGGGTCGGACAGAACACTGAAGCTTTCTTT. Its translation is CASSLDSGVGQNTEAFF.